This T cell receptor beta chain came from a study of T cell responses to AZD1222 COVID-19 vaccine. Study-level points and caveats: Females made up more of the donors, who were largely white British, and clonal diversity may have come out too low. Unmutated variant regions are reportedly the target of nearly half of TCRs that are spike-specific. Only a handful of AZD1222 recipients, six or seven in all, had baseline seropositivity.

Germline values: CDR1 LNHNV, CDR2 YYDKDF (reference sequence). Trimming shortened V by 0 bases and J by 0 bases, and 6 bases separated the two germline ends. The CDR3 consists of 14 residues. Analysis merged second doses at about 4 or about 12 weeks. A word on this clone: Its antigen is undetermined.

Here immunoSEQ multiplex PCR was the method, and the copy in TCRdb shows in-frame clones only, minus some. The sample shows 150,000 to 160,000 clones, more than 85% of them seen only once. The sample in question was peripheral blood, obtained 28 days after the second AZD1222 dose. J is TRBJ2-7 and V is TRBV15; D ambiguous. The origin of this receptor is an adult who received the AZD1222 COVID-19 vaccine. The CDR3 here is CATSRDHSSYEQYF. DNA for the CDR3: TGTGCCACCAGCAGAGATCACAGCTCCTACGAGCAGTACTTC.